These 29 T cell receptor beta chains were all obtained from the same sample, sequenced in a study of cytomegalovirus exposure and HLA in healthy donors. Primers included in the PCR were 60 Vbeta and 13 Jbeta primers. This table comes from immunoSEQ multiplex PCR, and its TCRdb copy is limited to in-frame clones, with some not included. The table has 120,000 to 150,000 clones, 65% to 85% seen once. Specimen: PBMCs. These receptors all stem from a male donor in good health and CMV-seronegative.

The V gene is TRBV11-2, the J gene TRBJ2-3; perhaps TRBD2 as D (6 bases). Trimming removed 0 bases at V and 2 bases at J, with 9 bases between. The CDR3 totals 15 residues. Per the germline V gene, CDR1 is SGHAT and CDR2 is FQNNGV. CDR3 loop: CASSLDRDFTDTQYF. The CDR3 region has the DNA TGTGCCAGCAGCTTAGACAGGGACTTCACAGATACGCAGTATTTT.

The chain has TRBV7-9 and TRBJ2-1, with D maybe TRBD2 (6 bases). The CDR3 sequence is 15 residues long. Germline CDR1 reads SEHNR; CDR2 reads FQNEAQ (reference sequence). The V and J ends lost 6 bases and 2 bases respectively, with 14 bases between them. The CDR3 protein is CASSYGGSPYNEQFF. The CDR3 DNA follows: TGTGCCAGCAGTTATGGGGGGTCACCCTACAATGAGCAGTTCTTC.

The chain carries TRBV6-1 and TRBJ2-7; 7 nucleotides line up with TRBD2. Germline CDR1 reads MNHNS; CDR2 reads SASEGT. V dropped 2 bases and J dropped 0; count of bases not matched to a gene: 4. The CDR3 loop spans 15 amino acids. The CDR3 loop is CASSEIGTNSYEQYF. The CDR3, as DNA: TGTGCCAGCAGTGAAATAGGGACTAACTCCTACGAGCAGTACTTC.

V usage is TRBV5-1 and J usage is TRBJ2-5; TRBD1 is a possible D gene (6 bases). Germline CDR1 and CDR2: SGHRS and YFSETQ. V was cut by 2 bases and J by 5 bases, with 13 bases left in between. The CDR3 covers 14 residues. CDR3 in amino acids: CASSLGTPGETQYF. The CDR3 DNA follows: TGCGCCAGCAGCTTAGGGACACCAGGGGAGACCCAGTACTTC.

This sequence joins TRBV4-1 and TRBJ2-7, with a possible D match to TRBD2 (6 bases). The germline gives CDR1 MGHRA, CDR2 YSYEKL. The CDR3 extends over 13 amino acids. V shed 0 bases and J shed 4 bases, with 7 bases lying between them. The CDR3 DNA sequence: TGCGCCAGCAGCCAAGATAGCGGTTACGAGCAGTACTTC. Its translation is CASSQDSGYEQYF.

The chain couples TRBV27 to TRBJ1-4; no clear D. Germline V gene data show CDR1 as MNHEY and CDR2 as SMNVEV (reference sequence). V lost 5 bases and J 8 bases, leaving 12 bases between the germline ends. CDR3 length equals 13 residues. CDR3 sequence: CASSASITEKLFF. Written as DNA, the CDR3 is TGTGCCAGCAGTGCGTCGATCACCGAAAAACTGTTTTTT.

This chain connects TRBV9 to TRBJ2-2; D call uncertain. Trimming took off 4 bases at V and 7 bases at J, with 5 bases between the two ends. CDR1 is SGDLS and CDR2 is YYNGEE in the germline V gene. The CDR3 has 11 residues. CDR3 amino acids: CASSTNGELFF. As DNA, the CDR3 is TGTGCCAGCAGCACAAACGGGGAGCTGTTTTTT.

This chain uses TRBV7-2 with TRBJ2-1; D possibly corresponds to TRBD1 (6 bases). This CDR3 has 16 amino acids. V was cut by 5 bases and J by 0 bases, with 14 bases left in between. In germline, CDR1 is SGHTA, CDR2 FQGNSA. This CDR3 is CASSRGGSGSYNEQFF. The CDR3 coding sequence is TGTGCCAGCAGCAGAGGGGGAAGTGGCTCCTACAATGAGCAGTTCTTC.

This clone has a single count. This chain links TRBV6-1 with TRBJ2-7; D not certain. Germline-derived CDR1 and CDR2 are MNHNS and SASEGT. This CDR3 has 12 residues. Deletions cut 10 bases from V and 0 bases from J, with 10 bases between. Written as DNA, the CDR3 is TGTGCCACAACCGACAACTCCTACGAGCAGTACTTC. Translating it yields CATTDNSYEQYF.

This chain joins TRBV4-3 and TRBJ2-5; possible D gene TRBD2, 6 bases. The CDR3 contains 14 residues. Germline V gene lookup returns CDR1 LGHNA and CDR2 YSLEER. Trimming shortened V by 3 bases and J by 5 bases, and 13 bases separated the two germline ends. CDR3 DNA: TGCGCCAGCAGCCAGGGACTCCATCAGGAGACCCAGTACTTC. Its protein product is CASSQGLHQETQYF.

The gene calls are TRBV7-2 and TRBJ2-5; D gene ambiguous. Germline-derived CDR1 and CDR2 are SGHTA and FQGNSA. V gave up 0 bases and J gave up 5 bases, with 10 bases separating them. This CDR3 is built from 14 residues. CDR3 nucleotides: TGTGCCAGCAGCTTAGCCCCCCCCATCGAGACCCAGTACTTC. Its protein is CASSLAPPIETQYF. The variable domain in full, with the rest retrieved from reference TRBV7-2 and TRBJ2-5, is GAGVSQSPSNKVTEKGKDVELRCDPISGHTALYWYRQSLGQGLEFLIYFQGNSAPDKSGLPSDRFSAERTGGSVSTLTIQRTQQEDSAVYLCASSLAPPIETQYFGPGTRLLVL.

The V gene is TRBV4-3, the J gene TRBJ2-7; 9 bases are shared with TRBD1. Germline assignment: CDR1 LGHNA and CDR2 YSLEER. This CDR3 comprises 18 residues. The junction had 16 bases not matched to a gene; V was cut back by 5 bases and J by 2 bases. CDR3 sequence reads: CASSVLLEDRGYTYEQYF. CDR3 nucleotides: TGCGCCAGCAGCGTACTCCTCGAGGACAGGGGCTATACCTACGAGCAGTACTTC.

In its sample, this clone was seen a few times. The V call is TRBV5-1, the J call TRBJ2-1; TRBD2 aligns across 8 bases. Trimming cost V 0 bases and J 0 bases; bases outside gene matches: 5. CDR3 length: 17 residues. Germline CDR1 SGHRS, CDR2 YFSETQ. This chain's CDR3 is CASSLGAGGLSYNEQFF. In nucleotides, the CDR3 is TGCGCCAGCAGCTTGGGCGCGGGAGGCCTCTCCTACAATGAGCAGTTCTTC.

The chain combines TRBV7-2 with TRBJ2-2; TRBD2 matches at 7 bases. The CDR3 loop spans 14 amino acids. CDR1 is SGHTA, CDR2 FQGNSA, per germline. J lost 0 bases, V lost 6 bases, and 1 base had no gene match. The CDR3 protein is CASRLAANTGELFF. CDR3 sequence (DNA): TGTGCCAGCAGGCTAGCGGCGAACACCGGGGAGCTGTTTTTT.

Written as DNA, the CDR3 is TGCGCCAGCAGCGGGACTAGCAGCACAGATACGCAGTATTTT. This gives the protein CASSGTSSTDTQYF. The chain joins TRBV10-1 to TRBJ2-3; 9 nucleotides line up with TRBD2. V lost 6 bases to trimming and J lost 0 bases; unmatched junction nucleotides: 1. CDR1 is WNHNN, CDR2 SYGVQD, per germline (reference sequence). The CDR3 is 14 residues long.

This clone was picked up many times. The J gene is TRBJ2-3, the V gene TRBV4-3; TRBD2 matches at 12 bases. Looked up from germline, CDR1 is LGHNA and CDR2 is YSLEER. CDR3 length: 16 residues. V shed 6 bases, J shed 4 bases, and the junction held 8 bases outside the gene matches. This chain's CDR3 is CASSPTGTSGPDTQYF. CDR3 coding DNA: TGCGCCAGCAGTCCCACCGGGACTAGCGGGCCAGATACGCAGTATTTT.

The chain links TRBV29-1 to TRBJ1-1; 8 nucleotides match TRBD1. With V trimmed by 8 bases and J by 6 bases, 11 bases remained unmatched. Germline loops: CDR1 SQVTM, CDR2 ANQGSEA. The CDR3 has 13 amino acids. This CDR3 reads CSSWTGKLSEAFF. In DNA, the CDR3 is TGCAGCTCCTGGACAGGGAAGTTATCTGAAGCTTTCTTT.

J is TRBJ2-7 and V is TRBV7-2; possibly TRBD1 for D (6 bases). This CDR3 has 13 amino acids. Trimming cost V 3 bases and J 2 bases, with 8 bases left between them. The germline CDR1 and CDR2 sequences are SGHTA and FQGNSA. CDR3 nucleotides: TGTGCCAGCAGCTTTAGACAGGCCTACGAGCAGTACTTC. Protein product: CASSFRQAYEQYF. The full variable domain, with the rest looked up from reference TRBV7-2 and TRBJ2-7, is GAGVSQSPSNKVTEKGKDVELRCDPISGHTALYWYRQSLGQGLEFLIYFQGNSAPDKSGLPSDRFSAERTGGSVSTLTIQRTQQEDSAVYLCASSFRQAYEQYFGPGTRLTVT.

The chain links TRBV6-1 to TRBJ1-1, with a weak D call TRBD1 (6 bases). Germline lookup yields CDR1 MNHNS and CDR2 SASEGT. V was cut by 5 bases and J by 0 bases, with 10 bases left in between. There are 14 residues in the CDR3. CDR3 amino acids: CASSLWTVNTEAFF. In DNA, the CDR3 is TGTGCCAGCAGTCTTTGGACAGTGAACACTGAAGCTTTCTTT.

This chain links TRBV19 with TRBJ2-5; D possibly corresponds to TRBD2 (7 bases). Germline V lookup: CDR1 LNHDA, CDR2 SQIVND (reference sequence). CDR3 length: 13 amino acids. Trimming left V 5 bases short and J 9 bases short, with 16 bases between. The CDR3 DNA is TGTGCCAGTAGTTTCGGGGGGCGGTCGGCCCAGTACTTC. This gives the protein CASSFGGRSAQYF.

For the CDR3, the DNA is TGTGCCACCAGCAATCGGGACTACGATAATGAGCAGTTCTTC. Translation: CATSNRDYDNEQFF. The V gene is TRBV15, the J gene TRBJ2-1; 7 bases are shared with TRBD2. This CDR3 has 14 residues. The V segment lost 4 bases and the J segment 7 bases; nucleotides outside the gene matches: 7. Germline V gene lookup returns CDR1 LNHNV and CDR2 YYDKDF (reference sequence).

V and J are TRBV5-1 and TRBJ2-2; 10 bases map to TRBD1. This CDR3 comprises 15 residues. J gave up 5 bases and V 0 bases, and 1 base lay outside the gene matches. Germline V gene sequence: CDR1 SGHRS, CDR2 YFSETQ. The CDR3 here is CASSLGTGGTGELFF. DNA of the CDR3: TGCGCCAGCAGCTTGGGGACAGGGGGGACCGGGGAGCTGTTTTTT.

V gene TRBV6-4 combines with J gene TRBJ2-2; 12 bases agree with TRBD2. The germline gives CDR1 MRHNA, CDR2 SNTAGT. This CDR3 comprises 19 residues. The V and J ends lost 7 bases and 8 bases, in that order; junction bases with no gene match: 20. The CDR3 region has the DNA TGTGCCAGCATCCTCATCGGACTAGCGGGGCCGTCGGGGAGGGGGGAGCTGTTTTTT. Protein: CASILIGLAGPSGRGELFF.

In DNA, the CDR3 is TGTGCCAGCAGCCGGGTCCGGGCCCGGGGGGATGAGCAGTTCTTC. Its protein product is CASSRVRARGDEQFF. The V call is TRBV14, the J call TRBJ2-1, with 7 bases aligning to TRBD2. This CDR3 is 15 amino acids long. J lost 8 bases, V lost 4 bases, and 11 bases had no gene match. Germline CDR1 reads SGHDN; CDR2 reads FVKESK.

The V and J genes are TRBV7-6 and TRBJ2-1; D call uncertain. Deletions cut 5 bases from V and 0 bases from J, with 8 bases between. Germline values: CDR1 SGHVS, CDR2 FNYEAQ. CDR3 length: 14 amino acids. The CDR3 is CASSPWSSYNEQFF. CDR3 in DNA: TGTGCCAGCAGCCCCTGGAGCTCCTACAATGAGCAGTTCTTC.

The chain combines TRBV5-8 with TRBJ1-6, with D tentatively TRBD1 (6 bases). The CDR3 loop spans 15 amino acids. V was pared by 7 bases and J by 7 bases, with 18 bases between. Germline V gene lookup returns CDR1 SGHTS and CDR2 YDEGEE. The CDR3 DNA is TGTGCCAGCTCCCTGCCGGACAGAAAAAATTCACCCCTCCACTTT. Translated, it gives CASSLPDRKNSPLHF.

The gene calls are TRBV18 and TRBJ1-5, with unresolved D. The germline gives CDR1 KGHSH, CDR2 LQKENI. This CDR3 spans 18 amino acids. V lost 1 base and J 0 bases, leaving 16 bases between the germline ends. The CDR3 sequence: CASSPLRGGGYSNQPQHF. The CDR3 DNA reads as TGTGCCAGCTCACCACTCCGCGGTGGAGGGTATAGCAATCAGCCCCAGCATTTT.

The CDR3 nucleotides read TGTGCCAGCAGCCAGATAGGGGGTGAGCAGTTCTTC. Its translation is CASSQIGGEQFF. The chain is built from TRBV9 and TRBJ2-1; tentatively, D is TRBD1 (6 bases). V lost 4 bases and J lost 9, with 11 bases in between. This CDR3 spans 12 amino acids. The V gene's germline CDR1 is SGDLS and CDR2 YYNGEE.

V and J are TRBV27 and TRBJ2-7, with 8 bases matching TRBD2. The CDR3 covers 13 residues. J lost 4 bases, V lost 6 bases, and 5 bases had no gene match. CDR1 MNHEY and CDR2 SMNVEV come from the germline V gene (reference sequence). CDR3 nucleotides: TGTGCCAGCAGCCAGCGGGAGTGGTACGAGCAGTACTTC. Translating it yields CASSQREWYEQYF.